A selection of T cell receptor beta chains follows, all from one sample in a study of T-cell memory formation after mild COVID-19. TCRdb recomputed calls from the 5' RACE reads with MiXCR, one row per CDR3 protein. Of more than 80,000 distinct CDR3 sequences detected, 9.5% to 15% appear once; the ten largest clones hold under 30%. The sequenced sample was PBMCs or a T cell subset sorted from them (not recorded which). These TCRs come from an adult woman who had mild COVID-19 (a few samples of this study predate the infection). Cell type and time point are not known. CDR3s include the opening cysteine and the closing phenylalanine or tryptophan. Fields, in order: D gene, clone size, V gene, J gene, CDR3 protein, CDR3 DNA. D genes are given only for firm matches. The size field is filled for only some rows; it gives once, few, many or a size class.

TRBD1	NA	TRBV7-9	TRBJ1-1	CASSLVGQGETEAFF	TGTGCCAGCAGCTTAGTCGGGCAGGGGGAAACTGAAGCTTTCTTT
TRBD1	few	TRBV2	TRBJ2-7	CASSSHGDSRYEQYF	TGTGCCAGCAGCTCACACGGGGACAGTCGGTACGAGCAGTACTTC
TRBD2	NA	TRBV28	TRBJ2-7	CASSIGPGLAGGIYDQYF	TGTGCCAGCAGCATAGGCCCCGGGCTAGCGGGAGGAATCTACGATCAGTACTTC
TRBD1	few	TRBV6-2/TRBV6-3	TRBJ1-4	CASSYSPDRDPNEKLFF	TGTGCCAGCAGTTACTCTCCGGACAGGGATCCTAATGAAAAACTGTTTTTT
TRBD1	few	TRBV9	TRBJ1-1	CASSALLGQGARGTEAFF	TGTGCCAGCAGCGCTCTTCTGGGACAGGGGGCGCGAGGCACTGAAGCTTTCTTT
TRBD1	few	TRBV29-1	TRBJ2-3	CSVARGGSDTQYF	TGCAGCGTTGCGCGAGGGGGCTCGGATACGCAGTATTTT
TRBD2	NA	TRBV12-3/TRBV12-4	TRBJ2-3	CASRLAGEGDTQYF	TGTGCCAGCAGACTAGCGGGGGAAGGAGATACGCAGTATTTT
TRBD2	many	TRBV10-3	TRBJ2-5	CAISEPSGNEMAIQETQYF	TGTGCCATCAGTGAACCTAGCGGGAACGAGATGGCAATCCAAGAGACCCAGTACTTC
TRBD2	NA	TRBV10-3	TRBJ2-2	CAISESIAGQNTGELFF	TGTGCCATCAGTGAGTCGATAGCGGGGCAGAACACCGGGGAGCTGTTTTTT
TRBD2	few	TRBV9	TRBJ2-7	CASSATSGISYEQYF	TGTGCCAGCAGCGCGACTAGCGGGATTTCCTACGAGCAGTACTTC
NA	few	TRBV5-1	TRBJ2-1	CASSLVPNQNEQFF	TGCGCCAGCAGCTTGGTCCCTAACCAGAATGAGCAGTTCTTC
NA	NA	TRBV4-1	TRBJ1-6	CASSQVVNSPLHF	TGCGCCAGCAGCCAAGTGGTCAATTCACCCCTCCACTTT
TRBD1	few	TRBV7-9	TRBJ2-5	CASSTQGALETQYF	TGTGCCAGCAGCACACAGGGGGCTCTAGAGACCCAGTACTTC
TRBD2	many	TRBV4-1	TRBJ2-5	CASSSTRTSGGAETQYF	TGCGCCAGCAGCTCGACGCGGACTAGCGGGGGGGCCGAGACCCAGTACTTC
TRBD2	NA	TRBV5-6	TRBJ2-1	CASSPGLAESYNEQFF	TGTGCCAGCAGCCCAGGACTAGCGGAGTCCTACAATGAGCAGTTCTTC
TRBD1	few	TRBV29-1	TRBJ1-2	CSGQGNDYGYTF	TGCAGTGGACAGGGCAATGACTATGGCTACACCTTC
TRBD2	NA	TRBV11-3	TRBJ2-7	CASSSRLAGRTYEQYF	TGTGCCAGCAGCTCTAGACTAGCGGGAAGAACCTACGAGCAGTACTTC
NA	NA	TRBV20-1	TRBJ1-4	CSAFWTDDEKLFF	TGCAGTGCTTTCTGGACGGATGACGAAAAACTGTTTTTT
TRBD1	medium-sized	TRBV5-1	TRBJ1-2	CASSSEGTGYGYTF	TGCGCCAGCAGCTCGGAGGGGACAGGGTATGGCTACACCTTC
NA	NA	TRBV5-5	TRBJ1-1	CASSFWGGSTEAFF	TGTGCCAGCAGCTTTTGGGGGGGATCCACTGAAGCTTTCTTT
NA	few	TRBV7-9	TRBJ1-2	CASSPRTVHYGYTF	TGTGCCAGCAGCCCCCGGACGGTACACTATGGCTACACCTTC
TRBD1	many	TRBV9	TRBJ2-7	CASSLGTGTEQYF	TGTGCCAGCAGTCTCGGGACAGGGACCGAGCAGTACTTC
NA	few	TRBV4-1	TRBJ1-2	CASSQVISSGGRVRYTF	TGCGCCAGCAGCCAAGTTATATCTTCGGGGGGCAGAGTTCGCTACACCTTC
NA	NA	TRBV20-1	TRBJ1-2	CSALGAGLGNGYTF	TGCAGTGCTCTGGGGGCAGGGCTAGGAAATGGCTACACCTTC
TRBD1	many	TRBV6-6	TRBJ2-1	CASSFTGGSYNEQFF	TGTGCCAGCAGTTTTACAGGGGGCTCCTACAATGAGCAGTTCTTC
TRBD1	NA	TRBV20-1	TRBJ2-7	CSARRRGQNEQYF	TGCAGTGCTAGACGCAGGGGGCAAAACGAGCAGTACTTC
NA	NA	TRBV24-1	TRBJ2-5	CATSDGTSGETQYF	TGTGCCACCAGTGACGGGACGTCCGGAGAGACCCAGTACTTC
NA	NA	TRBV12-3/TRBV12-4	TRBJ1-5	CASSFLAFRSNQPQHF	TGTGCCAGCAGTTTTCTCGCGTTTCGGAGCAATCAGCCCCAGCATTTT
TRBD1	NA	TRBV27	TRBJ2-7	CASSSLGQGAAYEQYF	TGTGCCAGCAGTTCCCTGGGGCAGGGGGCGGCCTACGAGCAGTACTTC
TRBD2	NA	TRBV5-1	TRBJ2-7	CASSAGLAGVEQYF	TGCGCCAGCAGCGCGGGACTAGCGGGAGTCGAGCAGTACTTC
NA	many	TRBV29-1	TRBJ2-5	CSVEWQGRWETQYF	TGCAGCGTTGAATGGCAGGGACGGTGGGAGACCCAGTACTTC
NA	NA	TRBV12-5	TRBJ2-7	CASGWGTYEQYF	TGTGCTAGTGGTTGGGGGACATACGAGCAGTACTTC
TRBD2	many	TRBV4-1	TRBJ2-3	CASSLSNGGATDTQYF	TGCGCCAGCAGCCTCTCTAACGGGGGGGCGACAGATACGCAGTATTTT
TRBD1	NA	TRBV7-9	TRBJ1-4	CASSLEGQGWPRGSGKLFF	TGTGCCAGCAGCTTAGAGGGACAGGGCTGGCCCCGGGGATCCGGAAAACTGTTTTTT
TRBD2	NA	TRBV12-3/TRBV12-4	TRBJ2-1	CASSFLRLAGGKDYNEQFF	TGTGCCAGCAGTTTCCTTCGGCTAGCGGGGGGGAAGGACTACAATGAGCAGTTCTTC
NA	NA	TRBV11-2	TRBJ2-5	CASSLDWYSEETQYF	TGTGCCAGCAGCTTAGATTGGTACAGTGAAGAGACCCAGTACTTC
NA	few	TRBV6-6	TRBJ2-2	CASSYSAGWSGELFF	TGTGCCAGCAGTTACTCGGCCGGGTGGAGCGGGGAGCTGTTTTTT
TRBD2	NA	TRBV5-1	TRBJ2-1	CASSWSGGDYNEQFF	TGCGCCAGCAGCTGGAGCGGGGGGGATTACAATGAGCAGTTCTTC
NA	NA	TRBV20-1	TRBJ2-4	CSARVGGGKNIQYF	TGCAGTGCTAGAGTAGGGGGTGGTAAAAACATTCAGTACTTC
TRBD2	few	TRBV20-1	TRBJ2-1	CSARVRLGEGYNEQFF	TGCAGTGCTAGGGTTCGTTTGGGGGAGGGCTACAATGAGCAGTTCTTC
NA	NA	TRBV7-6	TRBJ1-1	CASSLAGQQSNTEAFF	TGTGCCAGCAGCCTGGCAGGGCAACAGTCGAACACTGAAGCTTTCTTT
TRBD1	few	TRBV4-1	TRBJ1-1	CASSRWAGQGAVTNTEAFF	TGCGCCAGCAGCCGCTGGGCGGGACAGGGGGCCGTAACTAACACTGAAGCTTTCTTT
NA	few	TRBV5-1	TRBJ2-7	CASSLSTESSYEQYF	TGCGCCAGCAGCTTGAGCACAGAAAGCTCCTACGAGCAGTACTTC
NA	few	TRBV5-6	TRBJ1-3	CASSLPSGNTIYF	TGTGCCAGCAGCTTGCCTTCTGGAAACACCATATATTTT
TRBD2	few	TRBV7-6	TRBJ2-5	CASSLTSGGHQETQYF	TGTGCCAGCAGCTTAACTAGCGGGGGACACCAAGAGACCCAGTACTTC
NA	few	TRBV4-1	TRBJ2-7	CASSQEFGLYEQYF	TGCGCCAGCAGCCAAGAATTCGGGCTCTACGAGCAGTACTTC
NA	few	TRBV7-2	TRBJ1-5	CASSPGVHSNQPQHF	TGTGCCAGCAGCCCAGGTGTCCATAGCAATCAGCCCCAGCATTTT
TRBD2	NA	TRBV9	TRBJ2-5	CASSYAGGEYQETQYF	TGTGCCAGCAGCTATGCCGGGGGGGAGTACCAAGAGACCCAGTACTTC
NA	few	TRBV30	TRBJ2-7	CAWKLGRSYEQYF	TGTGCCTGGAAGCTTGGGAGGTCCTACGAGCAGTACTTC
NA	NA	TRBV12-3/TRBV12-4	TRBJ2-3	CASSLFLAGGRDTQYF	TGTGCCAGCAGTTTATTCCTGGCCGGGGGAAGGGATACGCAGTATTTT
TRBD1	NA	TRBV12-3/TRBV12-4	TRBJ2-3	CASSLGTGPAGFDTQYF	TGTGCCAGCAGCCTAGGGACAGGCCCCGCGGGATTCGATACGCAGTATTTT
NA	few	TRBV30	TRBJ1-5	CAWSVGGNQPQHF	TGTGCCTGGAGTGTAGGCGGGAATCAGCCCCAGCATTTT
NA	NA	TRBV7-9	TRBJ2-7	CASSLSMNYEQYF	TGTGCCAGCAGCTTATCGATGAACTACGAGCAGTACTTC
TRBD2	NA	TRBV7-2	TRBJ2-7	CASSLVSGGANEQYF	TGTGCCAGCAGCTTGGTTAGCGGGGGGGCCAACGAGCAGTACTTC
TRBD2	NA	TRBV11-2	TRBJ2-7	CASSLELAGYYEQYF	TGTGCCAGCAGCTTAGAACTAGCGGGGTATTACGAGCAGTACTTC
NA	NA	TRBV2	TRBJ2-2	CASSEALGRSRGELFF	TGTGCCAGCAGTGAAGCGCTAGGCCGCTCTAGGGGGGAGCTGTTTTTT
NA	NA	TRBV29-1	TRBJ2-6	CSALSSGANVLTF	TGCAGTGCCCTTAGCTCTGGGGCCAACGTCCTGACTTTC
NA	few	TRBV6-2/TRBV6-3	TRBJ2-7	CASRPMDLDGSLVYEQYF	TGTGCCAGCAGACCTATGGACCTTGATGGGAGTTTGGTCTACGAGCAGTACTTC
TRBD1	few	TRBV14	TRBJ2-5	CASSQPLVTGGQETQYF	TGTGCCAGCAGCCAGCCACTTGTGACAGGGGGTCAAGAGACCCAGTACTTC
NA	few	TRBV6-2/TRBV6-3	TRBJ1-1	CASSPAQTGYTEAFF	TGTGCCAGCAGTCCGGCCCAGACAGGCTACACTGAAGCTTTCTTT